The text below deals with one T cell receptor beta chain. Its antigen is as yet unknown. The data were taken from a study of T cell repertoires in aging, cancer and after chemotherapy. On the study more broadly: Pre- and post-chemotherapy samples were paired from chronic lymphocytic leukemia patients treated with fludarabine- or bendamustine-based regimens. Millions of TCR reads were in the whole dataset. Study findings and constraints: Rebound thymic output was suggested by rising median generation probability during chemotherapy in each cancer cohort.

This CDR3 is 13 amino acids long. Trimming took off 7 bases at V and 8 bases at J, with 15 bases between the two ends. Germline V gene lookup returns CDR1 MNHEY and CDR2 SVGAGI. Multiplex touch-down PCR with TRB-A/B primers amplified rearranged V-D-J TRB sequences. TCRdb ran MiXCR on the multiplex PCR reads and lists one entry per CDR3 protein. The repertoire includes several thousand distinct CDR3 sequences, approximately 45% of them detected once, and about 6.8% sits in the top ten. Amplification of TCR beta used genomic DNA extracted from peripheral blood. This chain joins TRBV6-5 and TRBJ2-1; D unresolved. The sequencing sample was made of blood. The clonotype originates from a human donor with a blood cancer. CDR3 residues: CASTGLMSDEQFF. The CDR3 DNA reads as TGTGCCAGCACGGGCCTCATGTCCGATGAGCAGTTCTTC.